This is a list of T cell receptor beta chains from one sample in a study of T cell changes during pregnancy in multiple sclerosis. Profiling relied on immunoSEQ multiplex PCR, and the TCRdb table lists in-frame clones only, not all of them. The sample yields approximately 89,000 clones, around 94% seen once. The sample consisted of peripheral blood, taken in the third trimester of pregnancy. These receptor sequences come from a female donor with multiple sclerosis, enrolled in a pregnancy study. Both conserved end residues are trimmed from each CDR3. Each record gives: CDR3 length, J gene, V gene, CDR3 protein.

13 | TRBJ2-6 | TRBV14 | ASSRTGAGANVLT
13 | TRBJ2-5 | TRBV30 | AWSAGGGSGETQY
11 | TRBJ2-1 | TRBV30 | AWSKQNYNEQF
13 | TRBJ1-5 | TRBV28 | ASSRPGQPNQPQH
14 | TRBJ2-7 | TRBV5-4 | ASSSPGGVSGYEQY
11 | TRBJ2-7 | TRBV29-1 | SVTTSGSYEQY
13 | TRBJ1-4 | TRBV18 | ASSPPMAGDEKLF
12 | TRBJ2-4 | TRBV9 | ASSADSAKNIQY
12 | TRBJ1-5 | TRBV4-3 | ASSQERFNQPQH
12 | TRBJ2-7 | TRBV11-2 | ASSLVGGTHEQY
12 | TRBJ1-1 | TRBV27 | ASSLAGPNTEAF
12 | TRBJ2-5 | TRBV5-6 | ASSLRGLEETQY
13 | TRBJ2-1 | TRBV7-2 | ASSFSGSSYNEQF
13 | TRBJ2-2 | TRBV5-1 | ASSLAGANTGELF
12 | TRBJ1-1 | TRBV25-1 | ASSPPGGPSEAF
13 | TRBJ1-1 | TRBV28 | ASSLSRGSNTEAF
15 | TRBJ1-2 | TRBV9 | ASSVAVGGTGFYGYT
14 | TRBJ2-7 | TRBV27 | ASSYKTGPFRDEQY
12 | TRBJ1-1 | TRBV19 | ASSINGQGTEAF
13 | TRBJ2-2 | TRBV6-5 | ASRTGTSDTGELF
13 | TRBJ1-1 | TRBV9 | ASSVGDRGYTEAF
12 | TRBJ1-5 | TRBV7-9 | ASSLASSNQPQH
13 | TRBJ1-1 | TRBV4-2 | ASSPGQGASTEAF
12 | TRBJ1-5 | TRBV27 | ASSLTGFNQPQH
14 | TRBJ1-3 | TRBV13 | ASSLAGRASGNTIY
11 | TRBJ2-7 | TRBV7-8 | ASSLAEAYEQY
13 | TRBJ1-1 | TRBV7-2 | ASSPGTGLDTEAF
9 | TRBJ2-7 | TRBV7-9 | ASSSTYEQY
11 | TRBJ2-7 | TRBV5-4 | ASSLVGGSEQY
13 | TRBJ2-3 | TRBV27 | ASSLLTGAGDTQY
13 | TRBJ2-7 | TRBV7-2 | ASSSRAGGSYEQY
12 | TRBJ2-7 | TRBV29-1 | SVEGQGVAYEQY
11 | TRBJ2-7 | TRBV5-1 | ASSLVQGYEQY
10 | TRBJ2-1 | TRBV7-2 | ASSLALRKQF
12 | TRBJ2-1 | TRBV19 | ASSGLAGANEQF
12 | TRBJ2-7 | TRBV5-1 | ASSLRSGTYEQY
16 | TRBJ2-6 | TRBV5-5 | ASSAPLSPKAGANVLT
12 | TRBJ2-7 | TRBV27 | ASSFSTGSYEQY
13 | TRBJ2-1 | TRBV5-1 | ASSLAQGSYNEQF
10 | TRBJ1-2 | TRBV30 | ADNRGLYGYT
13 | TRBJ2-3 | TRBV5-4 | ASSSLGQAPDTQY
17 | TRBJ2-3 | TRBV9 | ASSVGQGFRTRVQDTQY
12 | TRBJ2-5 | TRBV4-1 | ASSRGLARETQY
10 | TRBJ2-7 | TRBV12-5 | ASTGETYEQY
12 | TRBJ2-3 | TRBV11-3 | ASSPVASTDTQY
14 | TRBJ2-1 | TRBV2 | ASRPGLETAYNEQF
12 | TRBJ1-1 | TRBV5-1 | ASGGGALNTEAF
12 | TRBJ2-2 | TRBV30 | AWKGAGETGELF
13 | TRBJ2-1 | TRBV5-4 | ASSPTSGSYNEQF
14 | TRBJ1-2 | TRBV10-3 | AISDRTGTQNYGYT
12 | TRBJ2-7 | TRBV19 | ASSTNEGDYEQY
13 | TRBJ2-5 | TRBV5-6 | ASSLAGVGQETQY
13 | TRBJ1-5 | TRBV2 | ASSEREGGNQPQH
14 | TRBJ1-1 | TRBV12-5 | ASGLVLGGLNTEAF